The 31 T cell receptor beta chains in this list originate from one sample, sequenced in a study of T cell clonality in common variable immunodeficiency. Method: immunoSEQ multiplex PCR; TCRdb's copy keeps in-frame clones and lacks some. This sample has around 50,000 clones, each found more than once. Sequencing was performed on peripheral blood mononuclear cells. All receptors derive from a person aged 18 to 70 in good health.

There are many counts of this clone. The sequence runs out 3 residues before the end of the CDR3; the remainder is reconstructed from the germline J gene. The chain employs TRBV19 and TRBJ2-7; TRBD2 might be the D (6 bases). Trimming stripped 6 bases from V and 0 bases from J, with 15 bases between. Germline CDR1 LNHDA, CDR2 SQIVND (reference sequence). The CDR3 contains 15 residues. This chain's CDR3 is CASSPEAGFSYEQYF. The part of the CDR3 DNA that was read is TGTGCCAGTAGCCCCGAGGCGGGGTTCTCCTACGAG.

This clone was found many times. The read terminates 3 residues ahead of where the CDR3 ends, so the germline J gene completes it. V and J are TRBV19 and TRBJ1-1, with D possibly TRBD1 on 5 matching bases. CDR3 length equals 15 residues. V lost 3 bases and J 5 bases, leaving 16 bases between the germline ends. Germline V lookup: CDR1 LNHDA, CDR2 SQIVND (reference sequence). The CDR3 spells CASSMTGGRWTEAFF. The sequenced CDR3 bases are TGTGCCAGTAGTATGACGGGGGGAAGATGGACTGAA.

This clone occurred a few times. With the read ending 3 residues before the CDR3 end, the germline J gene is used to fill in that end. V usage is TRBV18 and J usage is TRBJ1-2; D is possibly TRBD1 (6 bases). Germline V gene lookup returns CDR1 KGHSH and CDR2 LQKENI. This CDR3 comprises 15 residues. The chain's CDR3 is CASSQGTPLYNEYTF. CDR3 DNA, as far as it was read: TGTGCCAGCTCCCAGGGGACGCCCTTATACAATGAA.

Remarks on this clone: The read terminates 3 residues ahead of where the CDR3 ends, so the germline J gene completes it. The chain combines TRBV10-3 with TRBJ2-7, with 14 nucleotides matching TRBD2. V dropped 7 bases and J dropped 1; count of bases not matched to a gene: 3. CDR1 is ENHRY, CDR2 SYGVKD, per germline. This CDR3 has 15 amino acids. CDR3 region: CAIMTSGGDSYEQYF. CDR3 DNA, as far as it was read: TGTGCCATCATGACTAGCGGGGGGGATTCCTACGAG.

In this sample, this clone turned up a few times. The read ends 3 residues early relative to the CDR3; the germline J gene fills the gap. The chain couples TRBV19 to TRBJ2-3, with D tentatively TRBD2 (7 bases). In germline, CDR1 is LNHDA, CDR2 SQIVND (reference sequence). The CDR3 covers 15 residues. V lost 2 bases and J 6 bases, leaving 15 bases between the germline ends. The CDR3 sequence: CASSITGGKEDTQYF. The CDR3 DNA, read in part, is TGTGCCAGTAGTATAACGGGGGGCAAGGAGGATACG.

In regard to this clone: The observed sequence ends 3 residues before the CDR3 terminus, with the missing tail filled in from the germline J gene. The genes are TRBV6-1 and TRBJ1-6; TRBD1 matches 10 bases. The CDR3 runs 16 residues. With 4 bases clipped from V and 4 bases from J, the junction kept 4 bases outside the gene matches. Germline lookup yields CDR1 MNHNS and CDR2 SASEGT. The sequenced part of the CDR3 DNA is TGTGCCAGCAGTGCCGGGACAGGGGTGTATAATTCACCC. Translation: CASSAGTGVYNSP. The whole CDR3 sequence reads CASSAGTGVYNSPLHF.

There are a few counts of this clone. The sequenced fragment ends 3 residues before the CDR3 boundary, so the rest is inferred from the germline J gene. The chain is built from TRBV11-3 and TRBJ2-7; D perhaps matches TRBD1 (5 bases). Between the trimmed V and J ends, which lost 0 bases and 4 bases, there was a span of 7 bases. The germline V gene has CDR1 SGHNT and CDR2 YENEEA. The CDR3 spans 13 residues. CDR3 amino acids: CASSLEPGYEQYF. CDR3 DNA, as far as it was read: TGTGCCAGCAGCTTAGAACCAGGGTACGAG.

This clone was observed many times. The read falls 3 residues short of the CDR3 end, and the missing part is taken from the germline J gene. This chain uses TRBV20-1 with TRBJ2-7, with 9 bases lining up with TRBD2. The J segment lost 0 bases and the V segment lost 6 bases, leaving 6 bases of the junction unmatched. The CDR3 length is 14 residues. From germline, CDR1 is DFQATT and CDR2 SNEGSKA (reference sequence). The CDR3 DNA, read in part, is TGCAGTGCCCTAGCGGGGTACCTCTCCTACGAG. Translating gives CSALAGYLSYE. The whole CDR3 sequence reads CSALAGYLSYEQYF.

This clone was seen only a few times. The read terminates 3 residues before the CDR3 end, so the remaining end is supplied by the germline J gene. The rearrangement joins TRBV11-2 to TRBJ2-1; D perhaps matches TRBD1 (5 bases). CDR1 is SGHAT and CDR2 is FQNNGV in the germline V gene. This CDR3 has 15 amino acids. V lost 0 bases to trimming and J lost 8 bases, with 14 bases between them. The part of the CDR3 DNA that was read is TGTGCCAGCAGCTTAGATCTGGGCAGGGCCGATGAG. This gives the protein CASSLDLGRADE. The whole CDR3 sequence is CASSLDLGRADEQFF. The complete variable domain, with remaining parts taken from reference TRBV11-2 and TRBJ2-1, reads EAGVAQSPRYKIIEKRQSVAFWCNPISGHATLYWYQQILGQGPKLLIQFQNNGVVDDSQLPKDRFSAERLKGVDSTLKIQPAKLEDSAVYLCASSLDLGRADEQFFGPGTRLTVL.

The table lists this clone with many counts. The CDR3 end is not reached by the read, which stops 3 residues before it; the germline J gene fills it in. The gene calls are TRBV5-1 and TRBJ1-3, with 7 bases that match TRBD1. Germline trimming cut 0 bases from V and 3 bases from J; bases unmatched to any gene: 6. Germline CDR1 reads SGHRS; CDR2 reads YFSETQ. The CDR3 totals 16 residues. CDR3 residues: CASSLVGTELGNTIYF. CDR3 DNA, as far as it was read: TGCGCCAGCAGCTTGGTTGGGACAGAACTTGGAAACACC.

This clone was detected a few times. The read ends 3 residues early relative to the CDR3; the germline J gene fills the gap. This chain links TRBV6-4 with TRBJ2-3; 11 bases map to TRBD2. V lost 5 bases, J lost 7 bases, and 11 bases stayed unmatched. Germline V gene sequence: CDR1 MRHNA, CDR2 SNTAGT. This CDR3 region has 16 residues. The CDR3 protein is CASSLRSGGAVNTQYF. CDR3 bases read: TGTGCCAGCAGTCTCCGTAGCGGGGGGGCCGTAAATACG.

At least ten counts were recorded for this clone. The CDR3 goes on 3 residues after the read ends, and that part is filled in from the germline J gene. This chain links TRBV29-1 with TRBJ1-2, with 7 bases lining up with TRBD1. Germline-derived CDR1 and CDR2 are SQVTM and ANQGSEA. J was trimmed by 5 bases and V by 6 bases; bases with no gene match: 12. The CDR3 spans 14 residues. The CDR3 here is CSVEGANTAYGYTF. The DNA read from the CDR3 is TGCAGCGTGGAGGGGGCCAACACCGCTTATGGC.

This clone was recorded at least ten times. From the germline J gene comes the end of the CDR3, since the read stops 3 residues before it. The chain joins TRBV30 to TRBJ2-3, with TRBD2 matching over 13 bases. V trimming: 6 bases; J trimming: 5 bases; junction bases outside the gene matches: 8. Germline V lookup: CDR1 GTSNPN, CDR2 SVGIG (reference sequence). The CDR3 spans 15 residues. The CDR3 loop is CACGLAGAPGDTQYF. Partial CDR3 DNA: TGTGCCTGCGGACTAGCGGGGGCCCCGGGAGATACG.

This clone was seen ten or more times. The read terminates 3 residues before the CDR3 end, so the remaining end is supplied by the germline J gene. The chain recombines TRBV30 with TRBJ1-6; 9 bases align to TRBD1. This CDR3 has 18 residues. V dropped 1 base and J dropped 4; count of bases not matched to a gene: 11. The V gene's germline CDR1 is GTSNPN and CDR2 SVGIG (reference sequence). The CDR3 bases that were read are TGTGCCTGGAGTGCACAGGGGGCTTATTGGGGGTATAATTCACCC. This gives the protein CAWSAQGAYWGYNSP. The whole CDR3 sequence is CAWSAQGAYWGYNSPLHF.

There are a few counts of this clone. From the germline J gene comes the end of the CDR3, since the read stops 3 residues before it. The chain couples TRBV11-2 to TRBJ2-7; 7 nucleotides match TRBD1. With 4 bases clipped from V and 3 bases from J, the junction kept 6 bases outside the gene matches. The germline gives CDR1 SGHAT, CDR2 FQNNGV. CDR3 size: 14 residues. The CDR3 sequence is CASSSPGQIYEQYF. The part of the CDR3 DNA that was read is TGTGCCAGCAGCTCCCCGGGACAGATCTACGAG.

On this clone: Sequencing ends 3 residues short of the CDR3 end; the germline J gene provides the rest. This chain uses TRBV2 with TRBJ2-2; perhaps TRBD2 as D (6 bases). The germline gives CDR1 SNHLY, CDR2 FYNNEI. The CDR3 sequence is 16 residues long. The sequenced part of the CDR3 DNA is TGTGCCAGCAGTGAAGCTGGGCCAGGGAGGAATTCACCG. It encodes CASSEAGPGRNSP. The entire CDR3 protein reads CASSEAGPGRNSPLFF.

This clone has just a few counts. This CDR3 reads CSAPAGNTIYF. Partial CDR3 DNA: TGCAGTGCTCCAGCTGGAAACACC. This chain links TRBV20-1 with TRBJ1-3; D is unresolved. With the read ending 3 residues before the CDR3 end, the germline J gene is used to fill in that end. The V gene's germline CDR1 is DFQATT and CDR2 SNEGSKA (reference sequence). V shed 5 bases and J shed 2 bases, with 4 bases lying between them. The CDR3 consists of 11 residues.

Many counts were recorded for this clone. The read stops 3 residues short of the end of the CDR3; the missing end is completed from the germline J gene. This chain connects TRBV5-5 to TRBJ2-2, with a possible D match to TRBD1 (6 bases). The ends were cut back, 0 bases at V and 2 bases at J, with 8 bases in the middle. The CDR3 has 15 residues. Germline CDR1 reads SGHKS; CDR2 reads YYEKEE (reference sequence). The DNA read from the CDR3 is TGTGCCAGCAGCTTGGAGGGGGACAACACCGGGGAG. Its translation is CASSLEGDNTGE. From start to end, the CDR3 is CASSLEGDNTGELFF.

This clone was seen ten or more times. From the germline J gene comes the end of the CDR3, since the read stops 3 residues before it. The rearrangement uses TRBV19 and TRBJ1-1, with 7 bases fitting TRBD1. The CDR3 extends over 12 amino acids. V lost 9 bases and J lost 4; bases outside the gene matches: 5. Germline values: CDR1 LNHDA, CDR2 SQIVND (reference sequence). This chain's CDR3 is CASIRGTTEAFF. The sequenced CDR3 bases are TGTGCCAGCATCAGGGGGACCACTGAA.

This clone came up many times. The read ends 3 residues before the CDR3 terminus; that terminus is restored from the germline J gene. The gene calls are TRBV6-2 or TRBV6-3 and TRBJ2-5, with 7 bases fitting TRBD1. With V trimmed by 2 bases and J by 3 bases, 12 bases remained unmatched. There are 17 residues in the CDR3. The germline gives CDR1 MNHEY, CDR2 SVGEGT. CDR3 loop: CASSYEPTGDNEETQYF. CDR3 DNA, as far as it was read: TGTGCCAGCAGTTACGAGCCAACAGGGGACAACGAAGAGACC.

This clone was counted many times. The CDR3 reads CASSPRPGVRGETQYF. CDR3 DNA (partial): TGTGCCAGCAGCCCCCGCCCGGGGGTGAGGGGAGAGACC. The chain joins TRBV7-6 to TRBJ2-5; D is perhaps TRBD2 (6 bases). Read sequence stops 3 residues before the CDR3 end, and the germline J gene provides the missing end. The CDR3 spans 16 residues. Trimming took 5 bases from V and 4 from J, leaving 20 bases between them. Germline CDR1 SGHVS, CDR2 FNYEAQ.

This clone was seen repeatedly, ten times or more. With the read ending 3 residues before the CDR3 end, the germline J gene is used to fill in that end. V usage is TRBV7-8 and J usage is TRBJ1-1; D uncertain. The V end lost 4 bases, the J end lost 0 bases, and 9 bases lay between the germline ends. The CDR3 covers 14 residues. CDR1 and CDR2 from the germline V gene are SGHVS and FQNEAQ. Partial CDR3 DNA: TGTGCCAGCAGCTCCTCCCAGATGAACACTGAA. Its translation: CASSSSQMNTE. The whole CDR3 sequence reads CASSSSQMNTEAFF. The full variable domain, completed using reference TRBV7-8 and TRBJ1-1, is GAGVSQSPRYKVAKRGQDVALRCDPISGHVSLFWYQQALGQGPEFLTYFQNEAQLDKSGLPSDRFFAERPEGSVSTLKIQRTQQEDSAVYLCASSSSQMNTEAFFGQGTRLTVV.

Ten or more counts support this clone. The read comes to an end 3 residues before the CDR3 does, leaving the germline J gene to fill in the end. The V gene is TRBV7-7, the J gene TRBJ2-2, with 12 bases that match TRBD1. In germline, CDR1 is SSHAT, CDR2 FNYEAQ (reference sequence). V trimming: 5 bases; J trimming: 6 bases; junction bases outside the gene matches: 4. CDR3 size: 15 residues. The CDR3 here is CASSLGQGAPGELFF. The covered CDR3 bases are TGTGCCAGCAGCCTGGGACAGGGGGCGCCCGGGGAG.

This clone was observed at least ten times. Coverage ceases 3 residues before the CDR3 finishes, and the germline J gene fills in the end. The chain combines TRBV30 with TRBJ2-2; D uncertain. The V end was cut by 4 bases, the J end by 6 bases, with 15 bases between. This CDR3 comprises 14 residues. The germline V gene encodes CDR1 GTSNPN and CDR2 SVGIG (reference sequence). The CDR3 DNA, read in part, is TGTGCCTGGACCGTAACCCCCCGCGCCGGGGAG. It codes for CAWTVTPRAGE. The whole CDR3 is CAWTVTPRAGELFF.

This clone turned up a few times. The CDR3 end lies 3 residues beyond the end of the read and is filled in from the germline J gene. The chain uses TRBV7-8 and TRBJ1-6; a weak D match, TRBD1 (5 bases). The CDR3 spans 14 residues. Germline values: CDR1 SGHVS, CDR2 FQNEAQ. V shed 7 bases and J shed 7 bases, with 14 bases lying between them. CDR3 in amino acids: CASTARRGNSPLHF. The DNA read from the CDR3 is TGTGCCAGCACGGCTCGTCGGGGGAATTCACCC.

This clone appeared many times. Coverage ceases 3 residues before the CDR3 finishes, and the germline J gene fills in the end. The genes are TRBV19 and TRBJ1-1; 9 bases are a match to TRBD1. The V gene end was trimmed by 5 bases and the J gene end by 1 base; junction bases not matched to a gene: 2. Germline assignment: CDR1 LNHDA and CDR2 SQIVND (reference sequence). This CDR3 is 14 amino acids long. The CDR3 sequence is CASSRTGENTEAFF. CDR3 bases read: TGTGCCAGTAGTCGGACAGGGGAGAACACTGAA.

The sample holds many counts of this clone. The read ends 3 residues before the CDR3 terminus; that terminus is restored from the germline J gene. This chain links TRBV5-6 with TRBJ2-3; the D gene is possibly TRBD2 (7 bases). This CDR3 comprises 14 residues. Germline V lookup: CDR1 SGHDT, CDR2 YYEEEE. The ends were cut back, 7 bases at V and 2 bases at J, with 14 bases in the middle. CDR3 sequence reads: CASCLGGHTDTQYF. The CDR3 DNA, read in part, is TGTGCCAGCTGCCTGGGGGGGCACACAGATACG.

This clone was found many times. The CDR3 DNA, read in part, is TGCAGCGCCCATTTTTCGCAGGGGGAGCCC. Translating it yields CSAHFSQGEP. The whole CDR3 is CSAHFSQGEPQHF. The V call is TRBV29-1, the J call TRBJ1-5; 7 positions match TRBD1. The read ends 3 residues shy of where the CDR3 ends; the end is completed using the germline J gene. The CDR3 is 13 amino acids. CDR1 is SQVTM and CDR2 is ANQGSEA in the germline V gene. V lost 7 bases, J lost 8 bases, and 11 bases stayed unmatched.

In its sample, this clone was seen a few times. The CDR3 end falls 3 residues outside the read, so it is completed with the germline J gene. The gene calls are TRBV7-6 and TRBJ1-2; 8 bases are a match to TRBD1. The V gene's germline CDR1 is SGHVS and CDR2 FNYEAQ. The CDR3 has 13 residues. CDR3 region: CASSLGQGNDYTF. The covered CDR3 bases are TGTGCCAGCAGCTTAGGACAGGGGAATGAC.

In this sample, this clone turned up many times. The read finishes 3 residues shy of the CDR3 end, and the germline J gene is used to complete it. The chain combines TRBV29-1 with TRBJ1-1; 8 bases map to TRBD1. This CDR3 comprises 16 residues. Per the germline V gene, CDR1 is SQVTM and CDR2 is ANQGSEA. V lost 5 bases to trimming and J lost 4 bases; unmatched junction nucleotides: 15. The sequenced CDR3 bases are TGCAGCGTTATCCCGGGACAGGTGTTGTCCTCCACTGAA. It yields the protein CSVIPGQVLSSTE. The full-length CDR3 reads as CSVIPGQVLSSTEAFF.

This clone appeared many times. The read ends 3 residues before the CDR3 terminus; that terminus is restored from the germline J gene. The rearrangement uses TRBV29-1 and TRBJ1-2, with D possibly TRBD1 on 5 matching bases. This CDR3 has 12 amino acids. Germline loops: CDR1 SQVTM, CDR2 ANQGSEA. The part of the CDR3 DNA that was read is TGCAGCGTTGGTGAGGGGTCAGAAGGC. This translates into CSVGEGSEG. The entire CDR3 is CSVGEGSEGYTF.